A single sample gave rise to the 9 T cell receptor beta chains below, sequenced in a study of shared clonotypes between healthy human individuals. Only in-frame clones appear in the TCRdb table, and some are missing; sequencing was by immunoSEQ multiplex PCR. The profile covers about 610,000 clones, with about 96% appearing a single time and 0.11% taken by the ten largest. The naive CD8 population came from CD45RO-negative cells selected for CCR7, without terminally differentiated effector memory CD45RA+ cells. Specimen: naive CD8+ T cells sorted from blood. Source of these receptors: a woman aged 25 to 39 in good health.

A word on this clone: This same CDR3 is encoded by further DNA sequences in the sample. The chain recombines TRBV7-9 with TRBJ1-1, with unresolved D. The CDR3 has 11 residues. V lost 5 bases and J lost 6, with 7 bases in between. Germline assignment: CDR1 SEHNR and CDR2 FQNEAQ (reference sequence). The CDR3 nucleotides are TGTGCCAGCAGCCCGGGCGCTGAAGCTTTCTTT. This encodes CASSPGAEAFF.

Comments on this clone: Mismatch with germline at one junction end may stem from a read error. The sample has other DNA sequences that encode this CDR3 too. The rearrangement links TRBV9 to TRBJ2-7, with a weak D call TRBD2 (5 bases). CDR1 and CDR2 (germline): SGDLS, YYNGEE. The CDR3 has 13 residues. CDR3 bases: TGTGCCAGCAGCGTAACAGCGGAATACGAGCAATACTTC. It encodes CASSVTAEYEQYF.

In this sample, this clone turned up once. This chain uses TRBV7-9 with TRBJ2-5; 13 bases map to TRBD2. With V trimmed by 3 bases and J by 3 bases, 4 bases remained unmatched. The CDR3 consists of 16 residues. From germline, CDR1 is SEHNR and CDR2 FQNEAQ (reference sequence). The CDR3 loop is CASSLWTSGGEETQYF. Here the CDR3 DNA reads TGTGCCAGCAGCTTGTGGACTAGCGGGGGTGAAGAGACCCAGTACTTC. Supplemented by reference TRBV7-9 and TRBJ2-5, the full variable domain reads DTGVSQNPRHKITKRGQNVTFRCDPISEHNRLYWYRQTLGQGPEFLTYFQNEAQLEKSRLLSDRFSAERPKGSFSTLEIQRTEQGDSAMYLCASSLWTSGGEETQYFGPGTRLLVL.

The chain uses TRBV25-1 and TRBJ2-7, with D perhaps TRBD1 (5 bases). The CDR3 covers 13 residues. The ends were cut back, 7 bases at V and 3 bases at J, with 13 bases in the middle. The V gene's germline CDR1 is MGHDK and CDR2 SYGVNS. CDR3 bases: TGTGCCAGCATATCCATTGACAGCTACGAGCAGTACTTC. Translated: CASISIDSYEQYF.

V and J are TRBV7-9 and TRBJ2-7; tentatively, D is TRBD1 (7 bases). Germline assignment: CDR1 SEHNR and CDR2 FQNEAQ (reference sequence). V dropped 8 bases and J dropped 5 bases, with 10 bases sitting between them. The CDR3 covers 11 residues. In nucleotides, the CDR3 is TGTGCCAGCCGGGGGACAGACGAGCAGTACTTC. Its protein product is CASRGTDEQYF.

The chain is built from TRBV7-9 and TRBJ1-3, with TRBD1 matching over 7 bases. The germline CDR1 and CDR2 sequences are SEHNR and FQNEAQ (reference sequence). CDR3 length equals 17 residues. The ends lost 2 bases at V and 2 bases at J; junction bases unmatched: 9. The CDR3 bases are TGTGCCAGCAGCTTAAGGCCAACAGGGGAGGCTGGAAACACCATATATTTT. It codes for CASSLRPTGEAGNTIYF.

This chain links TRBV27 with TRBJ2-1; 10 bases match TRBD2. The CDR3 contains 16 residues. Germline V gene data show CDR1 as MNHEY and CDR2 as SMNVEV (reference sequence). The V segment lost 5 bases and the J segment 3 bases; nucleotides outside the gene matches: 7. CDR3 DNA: TGTGCCAGCAGTACCTCTAGCGGGAGCCACTACAATGAGCAGTTCTTC. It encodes CASSTSSGSHYNEQFF.

The CDR3 is CASSRGTGLTDTQYF. In nucleotides, the CDR3 is TGTGCCAGTAGCCGCGGGACAGGGCTTACAGATACGCAGTATTTT. The chain carries TRBV28 and TRBJ2-3; TRBD1 aligns across 9 bases. This CDR3 has 15 amino acids. Germline V gene data show CDR1 as MDHEN and CDR2 as SYDVKM. J lost 3 bases, V lost 9 bases, and 10 bases had no gene match.

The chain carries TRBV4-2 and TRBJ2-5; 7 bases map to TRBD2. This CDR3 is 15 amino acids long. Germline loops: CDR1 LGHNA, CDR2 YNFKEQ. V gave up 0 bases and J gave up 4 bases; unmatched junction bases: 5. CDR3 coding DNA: TGTGCCAGCAGCCAAGATCGCGGGAGCCGAGAGACCCAGTACTTC. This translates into CASSQDRGSRETQYF.